These 9 T cell receptor beta chains originate from one sample sequenced in a study of cytomegalovirus exposure and HLA in healthy donors. 13 Jbeta primers and 60 Vbeta primers were used for the PCR. Here immunoSEQ multiplex PCR was the method, and the copy in TCRdb shows in-frame clones only, minus some. The repertoire holds roughly 100,000 clones, 55% to 65% seen once, with 3.8% in the top ten. The source material was PBMCs. These receptors came from a man aged 25-45 years in good health and CMV-seropositive.

This rearrangement joins TRBV4-2 to TRBJ1-2; a weak D match, TRBD1 (5 bases). The germline gives CDR1 LGHNA, CDR2 YNFKEQ. The CDR3 contains 14 residues. V lost 2 bases and J 8 bases, leaving 15 bases between the germline ends. CDR3 DNA sequence: TGTGCCAGCAGCCAATCACAGGTGTCATTCGGCTACACCTTC. This translates into CASSQSQVSFGYTF.

The chain uses TRBV5-6 and TRBJ2-3; D gene uncertain. V lost 0 bases to trimming and J lost 4 bases, with 9 bases between them. Germline CDR1 is SGHDT and CDR2 is YYEEEE. The CDR3 contains 14 residues. For the CDR3, the DNA is TGTGCCAGCAGCTTGGGCAGATCAGCAGATACGCAGTATTTT. Translating gives CASSLGRSADTQYF.

The gene calls are TRBV13 and TRBJ2-1, with 8 bases that match TRBD2. The CDR3 runs to 15 residues. Germline CDR1 reads PRHDT; CDR2 reads FYEKMQ (reference sequence). Losses at the gene ends were 5 bases for V and 5 bases for J; bases not matched to a gene: 8. The CDR3 region is CASSPRGGPNNEQFF. CDR3 bases: TGTGCCAGCAGCCCACGGGGGGGGCCCAACAATGAGCAGTTCTTC.

The V gene is TRBV6-5, the J gene TRBJ1-2, with 9 bases matching TRBD1. The germline gives CDR1 MNHEY, CDR2 SVGAGI. This CDR3 has 14 amino acids. V trimming: 6 bases; J trimming: 8 bases; junction bases outside the gene matches: 10. The CDR3 loop reads CASRSGQGYDGYTF. The CDR3 DNA follows: TGTGCCAGCAGGTCAGGACAGGGGTACGACGGCTACACCTTC.

This rearrangement joins TRBV7-8 to TRBJ2-5; 7 nucleotides agree with TRBD2. J gave up 5 bases and V 5 bases, and 8 bases lay outside the gene matches. The V gene's germline CDR1 is SGHVS and CDR2 FQNEAQ. This CDR3 region has 14 residues. The CDR3 sequence is CASSRGEGRETQYF. The CDR3 DNA reads as TGTGCCAGCAGCCGAGGGGAGGGGAGGGAGACCCAGTACTTC.

The chain joins TRBV6-5 to TRBJ2-1, with D possibly matching TRBD1 (6 bases). Trimming took off 6 bases at V and 4 bases at J, with 16 bases between the two ends. The CDR3 extends over 15 amino acids. Germline values: CDR1 MNHEY, CDR2 SVGAGI. The CDR3 protein is CASRTLGTYYNEQFF. For the CDR3, the DNA is TGTGCCAGCAGAACCCTCGGGACATATTACAATGAGCAGTTCTTC.

The chain combines TRBV6-1 with TRBJ2-7, with TRBD1 matching over 7 bases. From germline, CDR1 is MNHNS and CDR2 SASEGT. V was pared by 4 bases and J by 4 bases, with 1 base of the junction left unmatched. The CDR3 runs 12 residues. The DNA of the CDR3 is TGTGCCAGCAGTGCGGGACAGTACGAGCAGTACTTC. This codes for CASSAGQYEQYF.

The chain combines TRBV27 with TRBJ2-7; TRBD2 matches 8 bases. Per germline, CDR1 MNHEY and CDR2 SMNVEV (reference sequence). J lost 3 bases, V lost 5 bases, and 6 bases had no gene match. This CDR3 spans 14 amino acids. CDR3: CASSAGGRFYEQYF. DNA of the CDR3: TGTGCCAGCAGTGCGGGGGGTCGATTCTACGAGCAGTACTTC.

This clone was seen only a few times. The chain has TRBV4-2 and TRBJ2-2; 9 bases align to TRBD2. The V gene's germline CDR1 is LGHNA and CDR2 YNFKEQ. CDR3 length: 16 residues. V lost 8 bases, J lost 7 bases, and 14 bases stayed unmatched. The chain's CDR3 is CASASSGGLEGGELFF. CDR3 DNA sequence: TGTGCCAGCGCGTCGAGCGGGGGGCTCGAGGGCGGGGAGCTGTTTTTT.